This T cell receptor beta chain stems from a study of blood T cell repertoires in COVID-19. About the study: Sites across the United States, Italy and Spain contributed samples from acute and convalescent COVID-19. T cells, B-cell-depleted T cells, or PBMCs supplied cDNA or gDNA.

As handled by the study authors: Estimated nucleated cell counts came from reference gene primer amplification. Using immunoSEQ multiplex PCR, the repertoire was profiled, and TCRdb retains in-frame clones only, with some absent. V and J calls and clone size are those listed in that table; D and trimming were worked out from the DNA. Of tens of thousands of clones detected, roughly 79% appear once; the ten largest clones hold around 5%. Seattle patient enrollment occurred during active infection, with longitudinal follow-up thereafter. CDR1 is MNHEY, CDR2 SVGAGI, per germline. The CDR3 is made up of 16 amino acids. V lost 2 bases, J lost 4 bases, and 5 bases stayed unmatched.

The chain is built from TRBV6-5 and TRBJ1-3; 10 bases line up with TRBD1. The material sequenced was peripheral blood. This TCR came from an elderly man with COVID-19, enrolled during active disease. The CDR3 coding sequence is TGTGCCAGCAGTTACGTCCGACAGGGGGCCGGAAACACCATATATTTT. It translates to CASSYVRQGAGNTIYF.